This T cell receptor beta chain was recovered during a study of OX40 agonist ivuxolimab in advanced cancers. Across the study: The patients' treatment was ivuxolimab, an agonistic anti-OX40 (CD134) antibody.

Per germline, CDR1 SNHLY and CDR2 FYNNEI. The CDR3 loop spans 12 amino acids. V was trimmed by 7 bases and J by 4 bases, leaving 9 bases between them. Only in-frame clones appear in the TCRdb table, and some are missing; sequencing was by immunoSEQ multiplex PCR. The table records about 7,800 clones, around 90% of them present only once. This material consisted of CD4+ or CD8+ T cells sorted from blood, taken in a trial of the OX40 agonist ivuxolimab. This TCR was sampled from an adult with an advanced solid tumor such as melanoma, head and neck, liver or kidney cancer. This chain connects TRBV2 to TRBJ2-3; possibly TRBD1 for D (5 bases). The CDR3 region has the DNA TGTGCCAGCACGCAGGGCTCAGATACGCAGTATTTT. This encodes CASTQGSDTQYF.